The T cell receptor beta chain described here comes from a study of blood T cell repertoires in COVID-19. Study overall: Sample material is recorded as cDNA or gDNA derived from T cells, B-cell-depleted T cells, or PBMCs.

In the original processing: From reference gene primer amplification, estimates of nucleated cell counts were derived. Only in-frame clones appear in the TCRdb table, and some are missing; sequencing was by immunoSEQ multiplex PCR. Clone size and the V and J calls come from that table; the DNA yielded D and trimming. The data contain roughly 330,000 clones, 83% of them singletons. Trimming took 0 bases from V and 6 from J; bases not matched to a gene: 3. The CDR3 consists of 15 residues. Germline lookup yields CDR1 LGHNA and CDR2 YSLEER. The receptor comes from a woman aged 45-65 years with acute or convalescent COVID-19. The chain recombines TRBV4-3 with TRBJ2-2; 8 bases agree with TRBD2. The sequenced sample was peripheral blood. Here the CDR3 reads CASSQDRGGPGELFF. CDR3 in DNA: TGCGCCAGCAGCCAAGATCGGGGGGGCCCCGGGGAGCTGTTTTTT.